The present TCR beta chain was sequenced within a study of CD8+ T cells in alopecia areata. Turning to the study itself: Female C3H/HeJ mice aged roughly 7-11 weeks were given skin from C3H/HeJ graft donors, about 6-12 months old, that had spontaneous alopecia.

Regarding the study as a whole: Higher clonality than in normal scalp was seen in lesional scalp, especially alopecia totalis/universalis.

Trimming removed 4 bases from V and 3 bases from J; junction bases left unmatched: 7. This CDR3 region has 15 residues. Germline CDR1 and CDR2: LGHNA and YNLKQL (reference sequence). This clone was counted between two and nine times. The antigen remains unidentified. Gene names refer to mouse genes. The read comes to an end 4 residues before the CDR3 does, leaving the germline J gene to fill in the end. The authors extracted RNA and reverse transcribed it into cDNA as the sequencing template. Here immunoSEQ multiplex PCR was the method, and the copy in TCRdb shows in-frame clones only, minus some. The data show 290,000 or so clones, none appearing only once, with 0.9% to 1.5% held by the ten largest. CD4, CD8alpha, NKG2D, NKG2ACE and other markers were used to sort pooled cutaneous lymph node cells.

The TCR originated in a C3H/HeJ mouse with alopecia areata. The MHC haplotype of this mouse line is H2-k. Sequencing was done on a sample of CD4+ T cells sorted from a lymph node. V is TRBV5 and J is TRBJ2-5, with 7 bases matching TRBD2. The sequenced part of the CDR3 DNA is TGTGCCAGCAGCCCACCGACTGGGATGCAAGAC. This translates into CASSPPTGMQD. Given in full, the CDR3 is CASSPPTGMQDTQYF.